This passage covers 21 T cell receptor beta chains from one sample sequenced in a study of T cell responses to AZD1222 COVID-19 vaccine. Generated by immunoSEQ multiplex PCR, the TCRdb table keeps only in-frame clones and is missing some. The data show over 100,000 clones, with about 93% seen just once and about 5% held by the top ten. Sample: peripheral blood, taken on day 0 of AZD1222 vaccination. These receptor sequences come from an adult in good health.

The chain joins TRBV5-1 to TRBJ2-1, with D possibly TRBD2 on 6 matching bases. Germline CDR1 reads SGHRS; CDR2 reads YFSETQ. The length of the CDR3 is 14 residues. V was shortened by 0 bases and J by 5 bases, with 9 bases between the two germline ends. This chain's CDR3 is CASSLDGSHNEQFF. The CDR3 nucleotides are TGCGCCAGCAGCTTGGACGGGAGCCACAATGAGCAGTTCTTC.

Of note for this clone: One junction end disagrees with the germline gene, perhaps due to a read error. This chain links TRBV5-1 with TRBJ2-1; D is unclear. CDR3 size: 11 residues. Per germline, CDR1 SGHRS and CDR2 YFSETQ. CDR3 DNA sequence: TGCGCCAGCAGCTCCTACCATGAGCAGTTCTTC. Translated: CASSSYHEQFF.

The rearrangement joins TRBV19 to TRBJ1-1, with D possibly being TRBD1 (6 bases). The V end lost 3 bases, the J end lost 1 base, and 12 bases lay between the germline ends. Germline CDR1 reads LNHDA; CDR2 reads SQIVND (reference sequence). There are 15 residues in the CDR3. The CDR3 DNA reads TGTGCCAGTAGTATGGGGTTCAGGGGGAACACTGAAGCTTTCTTT. Protein product: CASSMGFRGNTEAFF. Based on the CDR3 plus reference TRBV19 and TRBJ1-1, the full variable domain is DGGITQSPKYLFRKEGQNVTLSCEQNLNHDAMYWYRQDPGQGLRLIYYSQIVNDFQKGDIAEGYSVSREKKESFPLTVTSAQKNPTAFYLCASSMGFRGNTEAFFGQGTRLTVV.

V is TRBV18 and J is TRBJ2-1; 9 bases match TRBD1. Germline CDR1 reads KGHSH; CDR2 reads LQKENI. The CDR3 extends over 20 amino acids. The trim removed 3 bases at V and 7 bases at J, leaving 22 bases unmatched. CDR3: CASSPGWGGPGQGIRNEQFF. The CDR3 DNA follows: TGTGCCAGCTCACCTGGCTGGGGCGGTCCGGGACAGGGAATAAGAAATGAGCAGTTCTTC.

V is TRBV14 and J is TRBJ1-1; D not certain. The CDR3 totals 16 residues. CDR1 is SGHDN and CDR2 is FVKESK in the germline V gene. V lost 0 bases and J 5 bases, leaving 16 bases between the germline ends. The chain's CDR3 is CASSQDLLAAGTEAFF. CDR3 nucleotide sequence: TGTGCCAGCAGCCAAGATCTGTTGGCAGCGGGGACTGAAGCTTTCTTT.

V gene TRBV2 combines with J gene TRBJ1-1; TRBD1 matches at 7 bases. The junction had 0 bases not matched to a gene; V was cut back by 7 bases and J by 4 bases. Germline CDR1 SNHLY, CDR2 FYNNEI. The CDR3 totals 11 residues. For the CDR3, the DNA is TGTGCCAGCACAGGGGGCACTGAAGCTTTCTTT. Translated, it gives CASTGGTEAFF.

The J gene is TRBJ2-3, the V gene TRBV21-1; TRBD2 is the table's D call and was not checked against the DNA. TRBV21-1 has pseudogene status. The CDR3 spans 22 residues. CDR3 coding DNA: TGTGCCAGCAGCAAAGAGTCCCGGGCTAGCGGGAGGACAGTATCTAGCACAGATACGCAGTATTTT. Protein: CASSKESRASGRTVSSTDTQYF.

V and J are TRBV13 and TRBJ2-7; 8 bases align to TRBD1. The CDR3 is made up of 13 amino acids. J was trimmed by 5 bases and V by 0 bases; bases with no gene match: 0. Germline V gene sequence: CDR1 PRHDT, CDR2 FYEKMQ (reference sequence). Here the CDR3 DNA reads TGTGCCAGCAGCTTAGGACAGGGGGACGAGCAGTACTTC. Its translation: CASSLGQGDEQYF.

Turning to this clone: The same CDR3 can be traced to other DNA sequences in this sample. The gene calls are TRBV11-3 and TRBJ2-1; TRBD2 might be the D (5 bases). The V and J ends lost 1 base and 4 bases respectively, with 11 bases between them. The CDR3 consists of 15 residues. Germline-derived CDR1 and CDR2 are SGHNT and YENEEA. CDR3 residues: CASSLGRGGYNEQFF. The CDR3 DNA reads as TGTGCCAGCAGCTTAGGTCGGGGTGGTTACAATGAGCAGTTCTTC.

Note on this clone: The sample carries other DNA sequences with the same CDR3. The V and J genes are TRBV5-6 and TRBJ2-1, with 11 positions matching TRBD2. The V gene end was trimmed by 1 base and the J gene end by 4 bases; junction bases not matched to a gene: 1. Germline assignment: CDR1 SGHDT and CDR2 YYEEEE. CDR3 length: 15 residues. CDR3: CASSLTSGSYNEQFF. In DNA form, the CDR3 reads TGTGCCAGCAGCTTGACTAGCGGGAGTTACAATGAGCAGTTCTTC.

V gene TRBV6-2 or TRBV6-3 combines with J gene TRBJ1-1; D gene uncertain. This CDR3 has 12 residues. V was cut by 5 bases and J by 1 base, with 5 bases left in between. Germline CDR1 is MNHEY and CDR2 is SVGEGT. The CDR3: CASSHRNTEAFF. The DNA of the CDR3 is TGTGCCAGCAGTCACAGGAACACTGAAGCTTTCTTT.

This clone was observed a single time. The V and J genes are TRBV5-1 and TRBJ1-3, with D possibly being TRBD1 (6 bases). Germline-derived CDR1 and CDR2 are SGHRS and YFSETQ. CDR3 size: 16 residues. The ends were cut back, 0 bases at V and 4 bases at J, with 14 bases in the middle. CDR3 amino acids: CASSLAGGQYGNTIYF. DNA of the CDR3: TGCGCCAGCAGCTTGGCTGGGGGACAATACGGAAACACCATATATTTT.

This chain joins TRBV20-1 and TRBJ2-5; D call uncertain. The V gene lost 8 bases and the J gene lost 8 bases, with 15 bases spanning the gap. Germline loops: CDR1 DFQATT, CDR2 SNEGSKA (reference sequence). The CDR3 covers 11 residues. CDR3 amino acids: CSPSGLETQYF. The CDR3 nucleotides read TGCAGTCCCTCAGGCCTAGAAACCCAGTACTTC.

The rearrangement joins TRBV20-1 to TRBJ1-5; D unresolved. Trimming stripped 6 bases from V and 7 bases from J, with 4 bases between. Germline CDR1 DFQATT, CDR2 SNEGSKA (reference sequence). The CDR3 length is 9 residues. Here the CDR3 reads CSAGQPQHF. CDR3 sequence (DNA): TGCAGTGCCGGGCAGCCCCAGCATTTT.

V usage is TRBV29-1 and J usage is TRBJ2-2, with 10 bases lining up with TRBD1. Germline V lookup: CDR1 SQVTM, CDR2 ANQGSEA. Trimming took 5 bases from V and 4 from J; bases not matched to a gene: 7. This CDR3 spans 15 amino acids. CDR3 DNA: TGCAGCGTTTCGACAGGGGGCGCGGGCACCGGGGAGCTGTTTTTT. Its translation is CSVSTGGAGTGELFF.

The gene calls are TRBV18 and TRBJ1-5, with TRBD1 as a possible D gene (5 bases). CDR3 length: 14 amino acids. The germline CDR1 and CDR2 sequences are KGHSH and LQKENI. Trimming shortened V by 6 bases and J by 7 bases, and 16 bases separated the two germline ends. CDR3: CASSPFGTSQPQHF. CDR3 sequence (DNA): TGTGCCAGCTCGCCGTTTGGGACCAGCCAGCCCCAGCATTTT.

The chain joins TRBV6-6 to TRBJ2-7; D perhaps matches TRBD1 (6 bases). Trimming cost V 8 bases and J 4 bases, with 24 bases left between them. The CDR3 runs to 16 residues. In germline, CDR1 is MNHNY, CDR2 SVGAGI (reference sequence). The CDR3 loop is CASGSLQGKGPYEQYF. CDR3 DNA sequence: TGTGCCAGCGGGTCTTTACAGGGCAAGGGGCCTTACGAGCAGTACTTC.

The chain carries TRBV19 and TRBJ2-7; TRBD2 aligns across 7 bases. CDR3 length: 14 residues. Germline V lookup: CDR1 LNHDA, CDR2 SQIVND (reference sequence). Trimming removed 6 bases from V and 1 base from J; junction bases left unmatched: 6. The CDR3 DNA reads as TGTGCCAGTAGGAGCCTAGCGGATTCCTACGAGCAGTACTTC. Amino acids: CASRSLADSYEQYF.

The V call is TRBV27, the J call TRBJ2-7; D not resolved. CDR1 MNHEY and CDR2 SMNVEV come from the germline V gene (reference sequence). This CDR3 contains 15 residues. Trimming cost V 0 bases and J 7 bases, with 16 bases left between them. The CDR3 loop is CASSLSISGKREQYF. CDR3 DNA sequence: TGTGCCAGCAGTTTATCGATCTCGGGCAAGAGGGAGCAGTACTTC.

This rearrangement joins TRBV5-1 to TRBJ2-5; 8 positions match TRBD1. This CDR3 comprises 15 residues. Germline CDR1 is SGHRS and CDR2 is YFSETQ. Trimming cost V 6 bases and J 5 bases; bases outside gene matches: 12. The CDR3 region is CASIGQGGTAETQYF. Here the CDR3 DNA reads TGCGCCAGCATAGGACAGGGTGGGACGGCGGAGACCCAGTACTTC.

The chain recombines TRBV5-4 with TRBJ2-7, with D tentatively TRBD2 (6 bases). Per germline, CDR1 SGHNT and CDR2 YYREEE (reference sequence). The CDR3 has 15 amino acids. V was pared by 3 bases and J by 0 bases, with 13 bases between. The CDR3 here is CASSSKTSSSYEQYF. In DNA form, the CDR3 reads TGTGCCAGCAGCTCCAAGACTAGTAGCTCCTACGAGCAGTACTTC.